Below are 27 T cell receptor beta chains sequenced from a single sample in a study of shared clonotypes between healthy human individuals. Method: immunoSEQ multiplex PCR; TCRdb's copy keeps in-frame clones and lacks some. The sample has hundreds of thousands of clones; approximately 96% are singletons. It was CD45RO-negative cells, positively selected for CCR7, that made up naive CD8 cells, with terminally differentiated effector memory CD45RA+ cells excluded. Sequencing was performed on naive CD8+ T cells sorted from blood. These TCRs come from a woman in her twenties or thirties in good health.

The chain has TRBV13 and TRBJ1-2, with D unclear. The germline V and J ends were trimmed by 4 bases and 3 bases, with 9 bases remaining between them. There are 13 residues in the CDR3. The V gene's germline CDR1 is PRHDT and CDR2 FYEKMQ (reference sequence). The CDR3 here is CASSYRSDYGYTF. CDR3 nucleotide sequence: TGTGCCAGCAGCTATCGCAGTGACTATGGCTACACCTTC.

The J gene is TRBJ2-7, the V gene TRBV29-1, with D unclear. The CDR3 extends over 11 amino acids. Germline-derived CDR1 and CDR2 are SQVTM and ANQGSEA. Trimming shortened V by 1 base and J by 10 bases, and 11 bases separated the two germline ends. The CDR3 bases are TGCAGCGTTGAAGGACTGACACATCAGTACTTC. Encoded protein: CSVEGLTHQYF.

This chain links TRBV14 with TRBJ2-7, with D hard to call. Germline CDR1 SGHDN, CDR2 FVKESK. V gave up 2 bases and J gave up 5 bases, with 4 bases separating them. The CDR3 spans 11 residues. The CDR3 reads CASSQYHEQYF. In nucleotides, the CDR3 is TGTGCCAGCAGCCAATACCACGAGCAGTACTTC.

V usage is TRBV4-1 and J usage is TRBJ2-3, with D tentatively TRBD1 or TRBD2 (5 bases each). Germline V CDR1 and CDR2: MGHRA, YSYEKL. This CDR3 is built from 17 residues. Trimming took off 0 bases at V and 0 bases at J, with 13 bases between the two ends. CDR3 protein: CASSQDHRRSSTDTQYF. CDR3 nucleotide sequence: TGCGCCAGCAGCCAAGATCACAGGAGGTCTAGCACAGATACGCAGTATTTT.

Only one count was recorded for this clone. The rearrangement links TRBV4-1 to TRBJ2-1; 8 nucleotides agree with TRBD2. Germline values: CDR1 MGHRA, CDR2 YSYEKL. The CDR3 runs 15 residues. The ends lost 4 bases at V and 6 bases at J; junction bases unmatched: 8. CDR3: CASSPRRTSRNEQFF. The CDR3 coding sequence is TGCGCCAGCAGCCCTCGACGGACTAGCCGCAATGAGCAGTTCTTC.

The chain carries TRBV7-9 and TRBJ2-1; D is perhaps TRBD2 (5 bases). The CDR3 sequence is 13 residues long. V was shortened by 1 base and J by 8 bases, with 9 bases between the two germline ends. Germline-derived CDR1 and CDR2 are SEHNR and FQNEAQ (reference sequence). For the CDR3, the DNA is TGTGCCAGCAGCTTAGATCGGGGTCATGAGCAGTTCTTC. This sequence encodes CASSLDRGHEQFF.

This chain joins TRBV7-6 and TRBJ2-7, with a tentative D call TRBD2 (5 bases). Germline lookup yields CDR1 SGHVS and CDR2 FNYEAQ. CDR3 length: 16 amino acids. V was clipped by 1 base and J by 4 bases, with 17 bases between them. Written as DNA, the CDR3 is TGTGCCAGCAGCTTAGGGAAGGCTGGGAGACCTTACGAGCAGTACTTC. This codes for CASSLGKAGRPYEQYF.

This rearrangement joins TRBV19 to TRBJ2-4, with 7 bases fitting TRBD2. Trimming took 0 bases from V and 1 from J; bases not matched to a gene: 15. The CDR3 has 20 residues. CDR1 is LNHDA, CDR2 SQIVND, per germline (reference sequence). The CDR3 DNA follows: TGTGCCAGTAGTATAGAGGGAGGGGAGAGGACATTAAGTGCCAAAAACATTCAGTACTTC. Translating it yields CASSIEGGERTLSAKNIQYF. Filled out from reference TRBV19 and TRBJ2-4, the complete variable domain reads DGGITQSPKYLFRKEGQNVTLSCEQNLNHDAMYWYRQDPGQGLRLIYYSQIVNDFQKGDIAEGYSVSREKKESFPLTVTSAQKNPTAFYLCASSIEGGERTLSAKNIQYFGAGTRLSVL.

The V gene is TRBV7-2, the J gene TRBJ2-7, with 8 bases fitting TRBD2. Germline CDR1 is SGHTA and CDR2 is FQGNSA. CDR3 length: 16 amino acids. V lost 5 bases and J lost 4; bases outside the gene matches: 13. The CDR3, as DNA: TGTGCCAGCAGCCCGCGGACTAGCTTGCCCGCATACGAGCAGTACTTC. It specifies CASSPRTSLPAYEQYF.

The V gene is TRBV14, the J gene TRBJ2-1, with a tentative D call TRBD1 (6 bases). Germline CDR1 SGHDN, CDR2 FVKESK. Trimming pared 2 bases from V and 4 bases from J, leaving 15 bases between. There are 16 residues in the CDR3. This chain's CDR3 is CASSQIGQGWYNEQFF. The DNA for the CDR3 is TGTGCCAGCAGCCAAATAGGGCAGGGGTGGTACAATGAGCAGTTCTTC.

The rearrangement uses TRBV5-6 and TRBJ1-1; 7 nucleotides line up with TRBD1. V shed 1 base and J 6 bases; nucleotides not matched to a gene: 0. The germline CDR1 and CDR2 sequences are SGHDT and YYEEEE. The CDR3 runs 12 residues. The CDR3 sequence is CASSLQGAEAFF. The CDR3 DNA reads as TGTGCCAGCAGCTTGCAGGGGGCTGAAGCTTTCTTT.

The chain uses TRBV15 and TRBJ2-7, with TRBD2 identical over 15 bases. This CDR3 is 16 amino acids long. The trim removed 1 base at V and 2 bases at J, leaving 0 bases unmatched. CDR1 is LNHNV and CDR2 is YYDKDF in the germline V gene (reference sequence). The CDR3 region is CATSRGTSGRAYEQYF. In DNA, the CDR3 is TGTGCCACCAGCAGAGGGACTAGCGGGAGGGCCTACGAGCAGTACTTC. Supplemented by reference TRBV15 and TRBJ2-7, the full variable domain reads DAMVIQNPRYQVTQFGKPVTLSCSQTLNHNVMYWYQQKSSQAPKLLFHYYDKDFNNEADTPDNFQSRRPNTSFCFLDIRSPGLGDTAMYLCATSRGTSGRAYEQYFGPGTRLTVT.

The chain carries TRBV11-2 and TRBJ2-5; 7 nucleotides agree with TRBD2. Germline CDR1 is SGHAT and CDR2 is FQNNGV. Unmatched junction bases numbered 4, after V lost 2 bases and J lost 1 base. This CDR3 has 15 amino acids. The CDR3 bases are TGTGCCAGCAGCTTAACGGGAGGAATCCAAGAGACCCAGTACTTC. Its translation: CASSLTGGIQETQYF. The full variable domain, completed using reference TRBV11-2 and TRBJ2-5, is EAGVAQSPRYKIIEKRQSVAFWCNPISGHATLYWYQQILGQGPKLLIQFQNNGVVDDSQLPKDRFSAERLKGVDSTLKIQPAKLEDSAVYLCASSLTGGIQETQYFGPGTRLLVL.

V is TRBV20-1 and J is TRBJ2-7, with 7 nucleotides matching TRBD1. Germline V gives CDR1 DFQATT, CDR2 SNEGSKA (reference sequence). The CDR3 loop spans 11 amino acids. This CDR3 is CSGQEVYEQYF. In DNA form, the CDR3 reads TGCAGCGGACAGGAGGTCTACGAGCAGTACTTC.

This chain links TRBV6-6 with TRBJ2-7, with TRBD2 identical over 8 bases. The CDR3 contains 13 residues. Germline V CDR1 and CDR2: MNHNY, SVGAGI (reference sequence). V lost 6 bases, J lost 3 bases, and 4 bases stayed unmatched. The CDR3 bases are TGTGCCAGCAGCTTTACTAGCGGCTACGAGCAGTACTTC. This codes for CASSFTSGYEQYF.

V is TRBV27 and J is TRBJ1-2; D is ambiguous. Trimming cost V 4 bases and J 3 bases, with 3 bases left between them. CDR1 and CDR2 from the germline V gene are MNHEY and SMNVEV (reference sequence). The CDR3 spans 11 residues. Here the CDR3 DNA reads TGTGCCAGCAGTTACGACTATGGCTACACCTTC. The encoded protein is CASSYDYGYTF.

J is TRBJ1-2 and V is TRBV27; D ambiguous. Trimming took off 2 bases at V and 4 bases at J, with 11 bases between the two ends. Germline CDR1 MNHEY, CDR2 SMNVEV (reference sequence). CDR3 length: 14 amino acids. CDR3 residues: CASSLEEGSYGYTF. CDR3 DNA: TGTGCCAGCAGTTTAGAGGAGGGAAGCTATGGCTACACCTTC.

The chain employs TRBV5-6 and TRBJ1-1; TRBD1 matches at 7 bases. Germline V lookup: CDR1 SGHDT, CDR2 YYEEEE. The ends lost 3 bases at V and 5 bases at J; junction bases unmatched: 7. The CDR3 is 14 amino acids. The CDR3 protein is CASSSQTGLTEAFF. The CDR3 coding sequence is TGTGCCAGCAGCTCTCAGACAGGGTTGACTGAAGCTTTCTTT.

This clone was observed a few times. Other DNA sequences in the sample encode the same CDR3. This chain connects TRBV4-1 to TRBJ2-5; D is unresolved. Between the trimmed V and J ends, which lost 0 bases and 3 bases, there was a span of 5 bases. The CDR3 loop spans 13 amino acids. Germline lookup yields CDR1 MGHRA and CDR2 YSYEKL. The CDR3 spells CASSQDLEETQYF. DNA of the CDR3: TGCGCCAGCAGCCAAGATTTAGAAGAGACCCAGTACTTC.

The chain links TRBV2 to TRBJ1-4; D might be TRBD1 (5 bases). This CDR3 has 15 residues. Germline-derived CDR1 and CDR2 are SNHLY and FYNNEI. Trimming took off 5 bases at V and 8 bases at J, with 18 bases between the two ends. The CDR3 region is CASSSTDLRREKLFF. The DNA for the CDR3 is TGTGCCAGCAGTTCGACAGACTTAAGACGGGAAAAACTGTTTTTT.

CDR3 sequence: CASSTPGYEQFF. The CDR3 coding sequence is TGTGCCAGCAGCACACCGGGATATGAGCAGTTCTTC. This chain connects TRBV9 to TRBJ2-1; tentatively, D is TRBD2 (5 bases). Germline CDR1 and CDR2: SGDLS and YYNGEE. The CDR3 has 12 amino acids. V was pared by 4 bases and J by 8 bases, with 10 bases between.

This clone was observed a single time. The rearrangement links TRBV19 to TRBJ2-7, with 7 bases aligning to TRBD2. This CDR3 region has 13 residues. Unmatched junction bases numbered 3, after V lost 5 bases and J lost 2 bases. CDR1 is LNHDA and CDR2 is SQIVND in the germline V gene (reference sequence). The CDR3 coding sequence is TGTGCCAGTAGTGCCGGACTAGCCTACGAGCAGTACTTC. It encodes CASSAGLAYEQYF.

The CDR3 reads CASSLSANTGELFF. The CDR3 DNA is TGTGCCAGCAGTTTAAGCGCGAACACCGGGGAGCTGTTTTTT. The chain couples TRBV2 to TRBJ2-2, with D unclear. Between the trimmed V and J ends, which lost 5 bases and 0 bases, there was a span of 7 bases. Per the germline V gene, CDR1 is SNHLY and CDR2 is FYNNEI. The CDR3 spans 14 residues.

The J gene is TRBJ1-2, the V gene TRBV10-3; a possible D gene is TRBD1 (5 bases). The CDR3 is made up of 14 amino acids. V lost 4 bases and J lost 0, with 9 bases in between. The germline V gene has CDR1 ENHRY and CDR2 SYGVKD. The CDR3 nucleotides read TGTGCCATCAGTGGGCAGGGATCTAACTATGGCTACACCTTC. Its translation is CAISGQGSNYGYTF.

The chain has TRBV15 and TRBJ2-7; 11 bases fit TRBD2. In germline, CDR1 is LNHNV, CDR2 YYDKDF (reference sequence). The ends lost 4 bases at V and 0 bases at J; junction bases unmatched: 5. The CDR3 consists of 16 residues. CDR3 in amino acids: CATSITLAGASYEQYF. The CDR3, as DNA: TGTGCCACCAGCATCACACTAGCGGGGGCCTCCTACGAGCAGTACTTC.

The rearrangement joins TRBV15 to TRBJ1-1, with D possibly being TRBD1 (5 bases). CDR1 and CDR2 (germline): LNHNV, YYDKDF (reference sequence). With 0 bases removed from V and 4 bases from J, the gap between germline ends came to 15 bases. This CDR3 comprises 16 residues. This CDR3 reads CATSRDLVAQGTEAFF. Here the CDR3 DNA reads TGTGCCACCAGCAGAGATCTCGTGGCTCAGGGCACTGAAGCTTTCTTT.

The chain employs TRBV7-9 and TRBJ2-7; 11 nucleotides match TRBD1. With 6 bases clipped from V and 7 bases from J, the junction kept 5 bases outside the gene matches. This CDR3 region has 13 residues. Germline V gene data show CDR1 as SEHNR and CDR2 as FQNEAQ (reference sequence). CDR3 DNA: TGTGCCAGCAGGATGGACAGGGGGCCTGAGCAGTACTTC. It translates to CASRMDRGPEQYF.